A selection of T cell receptor beta chains follows, all from one sample in a study of response to subunit inactivated influenza vaccine. Via MiXCR, TCRdb re-called the RT-PCR reads, giving one row per CDR3 protein. The repertoire has more than 550,000 distinct CDR3 sequences, around 10% of them found once; the top ten carry about 11%. The sample was also linked to a second study, of T cells expressing NK-cell markers.

Here the sequenced sample was PBMCs from blood, taken on the day of vaccination. The receptors were sampled from a man in his fifties or sixties who received an inactivated influenza vaccine. The CDR3 runs from the conserved cysteine through the conserved F or W. A D gene is named only where the DNA matches it firmly. Size is omitted from some rows. Given values are once, few, many or a class for expanded clones.

CDR3aa: CASSTSLTYGYTF; CDR3nt: TGTGCCAGTAGTACCTCTCTCACCTATGGCTACACCTTC; v_gene: TRBV19; abundance: few; j_gene: TRBJ1-2; d_gene: .
CDR3aa: CSAPFQETQYF; CDR3nt: TGCAGTGCCCCCTTCCAAGAGACCCAGTACTTC; v_gene: TRBV20-1; abundance: .; j_gene: TRBJ2-5; d_gene: .
CDR3aa: CASSLNTGGPLEQFF; CDR3nt: TGTGCCAGCAGTTTAAACACGGGAGGGCCATTAGAGCAGTTCTTC; v_gene: TRBV12-3/TRBV12-4; abundance: .; j_gene: TRBJ2-1; d_gene: TRBD2
CDR3aa: CASRLSGLGDTQYF; CDR3nt: TGTGCCAGCAGACTATCCGGGCTTGGTGATACGCAGTATTTT; v_gene: TRBV6-1; abundance: .; j_gene: TRBJ2-3; d_gene: .
CDR3aa: CASSYSTGGLAEISTDTQYF; CDR3nt: TGTGCCAGCAGTTACTCGACAGGGGGACTAGCGGAGATAAGCACAGATACGCAGTATTTT; v_gene: TRBV6-2/TRBV6-3; abundance: few; j_gene: TRBJ2-3; d_gene: TRBD2
CDR3aa: CSARVLSSYNEQFF; CDR3nt: TGCAGTGCTAGGGTACTTAGCTCCTACAATGAGCAGTTCTTC; v_gene: TRBV20-1; abundance: .; j_gene: TRBJ2-1; d_gene: .
CDR3aa: CASSLDLRGWQYF; CDR3nt: TGTGCCAGCAGCTTAGATCTGCGGGGATGGCAGTACTTC; v_gene: TRBV7-9; abundance: few; j_gene: TRBJ2-7; d_gene: .
CDR3aa: CASSGGPTTGELFF; CDR3nt: TGTGCCAGCAGCGGAGGGCCAACCACCGGGGAGCTGTTTTTT; v_gene: TRBV9; abundance: .; j_gene: TRBJ2-2; d_gene: .
CDR3aa: CASSWPTGATYGYTF; CDR3nt: TGTGCCAGCAGTTGGCCGACGGGGGCAACCTATGGCTACACCTTC; v_gene: TRBV28; abundance: .; j_gene: TRBJ1-2; d_gene: .
CDR3aa: CASGPGGAITEAFF; CDR3nt: TGTGCTAGTGGTCCAGGGGGCGCGATCACTGAAGCTTTCTTT; v_gene: TRBV12-5; abundance: few; j_gene: TRBJ1-1; d_gene: TRBD1
CDR3aa: CASSQDQALDTQYF; CDR3nt: TGCGCCAGCAGCCAAGATCAGGCCCTTGATACGCAGTATTTT; v_gene: TRBV4-3; abundance: .; j_gene: TRBJ2-3; d_gene: .
CDR3aa: CASSALAGFYNEQFF; CDR3nt: TGTGCCAGCAGTGCACTAGCGGGGTTCTACAATGAGCAGTTCTTC; v_gene: TRBV27; abundance: few; j_gene: TRBJ2-1; d_gene: TRBD2
CDR3aa: CASSLLRNTGELFF; CDR3nt: TGTGCCAGCAGCCTACTAAGGAACACCGGGGAGCTGTTTTTT; v_gene: TRBV6-2/TRBV6-3; abundance: few; j_gene: TRBJ2-2; d_gene: .
CDR3aa: CASSDGQGGRETQYF; CDR3nt: TGTGCCAGCAGCGATGGACAGGGAGGTAGAGAGACCCAGTACTTC; v_gene: TRBV9; abundance: many; j_gene: TRBJ2-5; d_gene: TRBD1
CDR3aa: CASTLIMNTEAFF; CDR3nt: TGTGCCAGCACCTTGATCATGAACACTGAAGCTTTCTTT; v_gene: TRBV6-2/TRBV6-3; abundance: .; j_gene: TRBJ1-1; d_gene: .
CDR3aa: CASSLSPLKASGGTDTQYF; CDR3nt: TGTGCCAGCAGTTTATCTCCACTCAAGGCTAGCGGGGGTACAGATACGCAGTATTTT; v_gene: TRBV28; abundance: many; j_gene: TRBJ2-3; d_gene: TRBD2
CDR3aa: CASSLGTWDPQYF; CDR3nt: TGTGCCAGCAGCCTAGGAACGTGGGACCCGCAGTACTTC; v_gene: TRBV7-2; abundance: .; j_gene: TRBJ2-7; d_gene: .
CDR3aa: CACPGQGTYEQYF; CDR3nt: TGTGCCTGCCCGGGACAGGGAACCTACGAGCAGTACTTC; v_gene: TRBV30; abundance: .; j_gene: TRBJ2-7; d_gene: TRBD1
CDR3aa: CSVEVDRYEQYF; CDR3nt: TGCAGCGTTGAAGTGGACAGGTACGAGCAGTACTTC; v_gene: TRBV29-1; abundance: many; j_gene: TRBJ2-7; d_gene: TRBD1
CDR3aa: CASSVGSHTEAFF; CDR3nt: TGTGCCAGCAGTGTAGGTTCCCACACTGAAGCTTTCTTT; v_gene: TRBV25-1; abundance: many; j_gene: TRBJ1-1; d_gene: .
CDR3aa: CASSDRDRGNTIYF; CDR3nt: TGTGCCAGCAGCGACCGGGACAGAGGAAACACCATATATTTT; v_gene: TRBV12-3/TRBV12-4; abundance: many; j_gene: TRBJ1-3; d_gene: TRBD1
CDR3aa: CASSWDRDSYNEQFF; CDR3nt: TGTGCCAGCAGCTGGGACAGGGACTCCTACAATGAGCAGTTCTTC; v_gene: TRBV7-2; abundance: few; j_gene: TRBJ2-1; d_gene: TRBD1
CDR3aa: CSAEGQGANVAQHF; CDR3nt: TGCAGTGCTGAAGGACAGGGCGCCAACGTCGCCCAGCATTTT; v_gene: TRBV20-1; abundance: many; j_gene: TRBJ1-5; d_gene: TRBD1
CDR3aa: CASSRFGRNTGELFF; CDR3nt: TGTGCCAGCAGCCGATTCGGACGGAACACCGGGGAGCTGTTTTTT; v_gene: TRBV5-5; abundance: .; j_gene: TRBJ2-2; d_gene: .
CDR3aa: CASSLTGADEQFF; CDR3nt: TGCGCCAGCAGCTTGACAGGGGCGGATGAGCAGTTCTTC; v_gene: TRBV5-1; abundance: many; j_gene: TRBJ2-1; d_gene: TRBD1
CDR3aa: CSARDLDHTDTQYF; CDR3nt: TGCAGTGCTAGAGATCTGGACCACACAGATACGCAGTATTTT; v_gene: TRBV20-1; abundance: .; j_gene: TRBJ2-3; d_gene: .
CDR3aa: CATSRAPSYEQYF; CDR3nt: TGTGCCACCAGCAGAGCGCCCAGCTACGAGCAGTACTTC; v_gene: TRBV15; abundance: once; j_gene: TRBJ2-7; d_gene: .
CDR3aa: CASSLSWGETQYF; CDR3nt: TGTGCCAGCAGCCTTTCATGGGGAGAGACCCAGTACTTC; v_gene: TRBV11-2; abundance: many; j_gene: TRBJ2-5; d_gene: .
CDR3aa: CAWSVLYTGQNPINSYEQYF; CDR3nt: TGTGCCTGGAGTGTACTTTATACGGGACAGAACCCCATCAACTCCTACGAGCAGTACTTC; v_gene: TRBV30; abundance: .; j_gene: TRBJ2-7; d_gene: TRBD1
CDR3aa: CASRQAYRRTEAFF; CDR3nt: TGCGCCAGCAGACAAGCCTATCGTAGAACTGAAGCTTTCTTT; v_gene: TRBV5-1; abundance: few; j_gene: TRBJ1-1; d_gene: .
CDR3aa: CASSYPSGTVPYEQYF; CDR3nt: TGTGCCAGCAGTTACCCATCCGGGACCGTGCCTTACGAGCAGTACTTC; v_gene: TRBV6-2/TRBV6-3; abundance: .; j_gene: TRBJ2-7; d_gene: .
CDR3aa: CASSLQGTGEQKLFF; CDR3nt: TGCGCCAGCAGTCTCCAAGGGACAGGGGAGCAAAAACTGTTTTTT; v_gene: TRBV5-1; abundance: few; j_gene: TRBJ1-4; d_gene: TRBD1
CDR3aa: CSARDRAEYTGELFF; CDR3nt: TGCAGTGCTAGGGACAGAGCCGAGTACACCGGGGAGCTGTTTTTT; v_gene: TRBV20-1; abundance: .; j_gene: TRBJ2-2; d_gene: .